This T cell receptor (beta chain) was recorded in a study of blood T cell repertoires in COVID-19. Study summary: Collection of acute and convalescent COVID-19 samples took place in the United States, Italy and Spain. PBMCs, B-cell-depleted T cells, or T cells provided the cDNA or gDNA that made up the material.

Authors' data handling: Amplification from reference gene primers served as the basis for estimated nucleated cell counts. Here immunoSEQ multiplex PCR was the method, and the copy in TCRdb shows in-frame clones only, minus some. D and trimming come from the DNA, and the V and J calls and clone size come from that table. The table shows around 300,000 clones, with under 90% occurring only once. The receptor was isolated from a woman aged 40 to 55 who had recovered from COVID-19. What was sequenced was peripheral blood.

DNA of the CDR3: TGTGCCAGTAGTATAGCCAGCGCTAGCAATCAGCCCCAGCATTTT. Translated: CASSIASASNQPQHF. V gene TRBV19 combines with J gene TRBJ1-5, with unresolved D. The CDR3 consists of 15 residues. CDR1 and CDR2 (germline): LNHDA, SQIVND (reference sequence). V gave up 1 base and J gave up 0 bases, with 7 bases separating them.